A selection of T cell receptor beta chains follows, all from one sample in a study of human T cells and chemical hapten exposure. TCRdb itself ran the RACE reads through MiXCR, one entry per CDR3 protein. Of roughly 100,000 distinct CDR3 sequences listed, roughly 8.5% are singletons. The sample comprised whole blood. Receptor source: a female donor in good health. Some clones in this sample may be carry-over from other donors' samples. Each CDR3 is given with its conserved first and last residue. The D gene is left open where the match is weak. Size is stated for part of the rows, as once, few or many counts, or as a class when the clone is expanded.

NA	NA	TRBJ2-3	TRBV20-1	TGCAGTGCTAGAGATACCGGAACAGATACGCAGTATTTT	CSARDTGTDTQYF
few	TRBD1	TRBJ2-5	TRBV6-2/TRBV6-3	TGTGCCAGCAGCAACGACAGGGTTCAAGAGACCCAGTACTTC	CASSNDRVQETQYF
NA	NA	TRBJ2-6	TRBV28	TGTGCCAGCAGGGAGGGGGATGCAGGGGCTGGGGCCAACGTCCTGACTTTC	CASREGDAGAGANVLTF
few	NA	TRBJ1-6	TRBV7-2	TGTGCCAGCAGCTTATCCGCAGAATATAATTCACCCCTCCACTTT	CASSLSAEYNSPLHF
many	NA	TRBJ2-3	TRBV29-1	TGCAGCGTACGGGAGTCTTACACAGATACGCAGTATTTT	CSVRESYTDTQYF
NA	NA	TRBJ1-1	TRBV12-5	TGTGCTAGTGGTTTGGCACGTTATGAGGGGAACACTGAAGCTTTCTTT	CASGLARYEGNTEAFF
NA	NA	TRBJ2-6	TRBV5-1	TGCGCCAGCAGCTTGGTCGGGCAACCCACAATAGACAACGTCCTGACTTTC	CASSLVGQPTIDNVLTF
NA	NA	TRBJ2-2	TRBV3-1	TGTGCCAGCAGCCACGCGACTGGGAACACCGGGGAGCTGTTTTTT	CASSHATGNTGELFF
NA	NA	TRBJ1-2	TRBV7-9	TGTGCCAGCGGCCCGACGGGGGGAGCCACCTATGGCTACACCTTC	CASGPTGGATYGYTF
many	NA	TRBJ2-3	TRBV5-6	TGTGCCAGCAGCTTTGACTTATCGACGCAGTATTTT	CASSFDLSTQYF
few	TRBD2	TRBJ2-1	TRBV2	TGTGCCAGCAGTGAGACTAGCGGGGTCTACAATGAGCAGTTCTTC	CASSETSGVYNEQFF